The 18 T cell receptor beta chains reported below all come from one sample, sequenced in a study of memory CD4+ T cells and cytomegalovirus serostatus (dated by TCRdb to the late 2010s). A FACSAria II was used to sort memory CD4+ T cells, defined as single viable CD3+CD4+CD8-CD45RO+ cells. Libraries were made using the immunoSEQ multiplex PCR assay. In its TCRdb copy, this immuneACCESS table keeps in-frame sequences only and misses some clones. Where compared with another copy, unresolved V genes explain less than half of these, and the others have no known cause. Present in this sample are 50,000 or so clones, 65% to 85% of which were seen just once. The ten top clones hold approximately 0.55% of the sample. Sequenced sample: memory CD4+ T cells from blood. Source of these receptors: an adult in good health and CMV-seronegative.

This chain joins TRBV6-1 and TRBJ2-7, with 8 nucleotides matching TRBD1. This CDR3 contains 15 residues. CDR1 is MNHNS and CDR2 is SASEGT in the germline V gene. The junction had 9 bases not matched to a gene; V was cut back by 2 bases and J by 6 bases. DNA of the CDR3: TGTGCCAGCAGTGAATGGCTTGGACAGGGAGGCGAGCAGTACTTC. Translating gives CASSEWLGQGGEQYF.

This clone was seen more than once but under ten times. The chain employs TRBV5-1 and TRBJ1-1; possibly TRBD1 for D (5 bases). V lost 4 bases, J lost 11 bases, and 15 bases lay in between. The CDR3 covers 12 residues. Per germline, CDR1 SGHRS and CDR2 YFSETQ. The CDR3 sequence: CASSVGTGLAFF. CDR3 nucleotides: TGCGCCAGCAGCGTAGGGACGGGATTGGCTTTCTTT.

The chain has TRBV30 and TRBJ2-7, with D maybe TRBD1 (6 bases). The CDR3 is made up of 13 amino acids. Between the trimmed V and J ends, which lost 8 bases and 3 bases, there was a span of 17 bases. Looked up from germline, CDR1 is GTSNPN and CDR2 is SVGIG (reference sequence). Here the CDR3 reads CAGRWGRIYEQYF. CDR3 nucleotides: TGTGCCGGGCGATGGGGGCGAATCTACGAGCAGTACTTC.

This chain uses TRBV23-1 with TRBJ2-7; no clear D gene. TRBV23-1 has ORF status, its function being uncertain. The V end lost 5 bases, the J end lost 3 bases, and 14 bases lay between the germline ends. The CDR3 has 14 residues. CDR3 DNA: TGCGCCAGCAGTTCCCACACCCCGTTCTACGAGCAGTACTTC. It translates to CASSSHTPFYEQYF.

The chain employs TRBV15 and TRBJ1-4; 9 nucleotides align to TRBD1. CDR1 is LNHNV, CDR2 YYDKDF, per germline (reference sequence). The CDR3 totals 13 residues. The J segment lost 7 bases and the V segment lost 8 bases, leaving 5 bases of the junction unmatched. CDR3 bases: TGTGCCACCCAACAGGGGGCAGGTGAAAAACTGTTTTTT. Its protein is CATQQGAGEKLFF.

This clone was counted between two and nine times. This chain connects TRBV19 to TRBJ2-1; 7 nucleotides match TRBD2. Losses at the gene ends were 3 bases for V and 5 bases for J; bases not matched to a gene: 7. CDR3 length: 15 residues. In germline, CDR1 is LNHDA, CDR2 SQIVND (reference sequence). CDR3 DNA sequence: TGTGCCAGTAGTATCGTTGGGACTACAGACAATGAGCAGTTCTTC. Amino acid sequence: CASSIVGTTDNEQFF.

The chain carries TRBV19 and TRBJ1-2; 9 positions match TRBD1. V trimming: 0 bases; J trimming: 3 bases; junction bases outside the gene matches: 5. CDR3 size: 16 residues. Germline lookup yields CDR1 LNHDA and CDR2 SQIVND (reference sequence). Here the CDR3 DNA reads TGTGCCAGTAGTATAGAAACAGGGGGCATCGACTATGGCTACACCTTC. Amino acids: CASSIETGGIDYGYTF.

The J gene is TRBJ2-7, the V gene TRBV30; 7 nucleotides match TRBD1. V lost 8 bases and J lost 2; bases outside the gene matches: 9. The length of the CDR3 is 13 residues. The germline V gene encodes CDR1 GTSNPN and CDR2 SVGIG (reference sequence). CDR3 amino acids: CALRRDRPYEQYF. The CDR3 nucleotides read TGTGCCCTACGCCGGGACAGACCCTACGAGCAGTACTTC.

The chain uses TRBV7-8 and TRBJ2-1; 8 bases line up with TRBD1. V shed 3 bases and J 13 bases; nucleotides not matched to a gene: 20. Germline values: CDR1 SGHVS, CDR2 FQNEAQ. The CDR3 extends over 17 amino acids. CDR3 DNA sequence: TGTGCCAGCAGCTTCCCGCAGACAGGGGCAGGGGGTGGGCTACAGTTCTTC. It specifies CASSFPQTGAGGGLQFF. Supplemented by reference TRBV7-8 and TRBJ2-1, the full variable domain reads GAGVSQSPRYKVAKRGQDVALRCDPISGHVSLFWYQQALGQGPEFLTYFQNEAQLDKSGLPSDRFFAERPEGSVSTLKIQRTQQEDSAVYLCASSFPQTGAGGGLQFFGPGTRLTVL.

J is TRBJ2-7 and V is TRBV2; TRBD1 matches 7 bases. Trimming at V came to 5 bases and at J to 3 bases, leaving 4 bases not matched to a gene. CDR1 and CDR2 (germline): SNHLY, FYNNEI. The CDR3 length is 13 residues. CDR3 sequence: CASSIQGSYEQYF. The DNA for the CDR3 is TGTGCCAGCAGTATACAGGGGAGCTACGAGCAGTACTTC.

Here the CDR3 reads CATEWADYGYTF. The CDR3 DNA follows: TGTGCCACAGAGTGGGCAGACTATGGCTACACCTTC. The chain has TRBV7-9 and TRBJ1-2, with D unresolved. This CDR3 has 12 residues. Germline CDR1 and CDR2: SEHNR and FQNEAQ (reference sequence). The V gene lost 10 bases and the J gene lost 3 bases, with 12 bases spanning the gap. The full variable domain, completed using reference TRBV7-9 and TRBJ1-2, is DTGVSQNPRHKITKRGQNVTFRCDPISEHNRLYWYRQTLGQGPEFLTYFQNEAQLEKSRLLSDRFSAERPKGSFSTLEIQRTEQGDSAMYLCATEWADYGYTFGSGTRLTVV.

CDR3 in amino acids: CASSPGQGFSYEQYF. CDR3 DNA: TGTGCCAGCAGCCCCGGGCAGGGCTTCTCCTACGAGCAGTACTTC. The chain carries TRBV11-1 and TRBJ2-7, with D tentatively TRBD1 (5 bases). The V end was cut by 5 bases, the J end by 0 bases, with 14 bases between. Germline V gives CDR1 SGHAT, CDR2 FQDESV (reference sequence). The CDR3 length is 15 residues. Supplemented by reference TRBV11-1 and TRBJ2-7, the full variable domain reads EAEVAQSPRYKITEKSQAVAFWCDPISGHATLYWYRQILGQGPELLVQFQDESVVDDSQLPKDRFSAERLKGVDSTLKIQPAELGDSAMYLCASSPGQGFSYEQYFGPGTRLTVT.

Only one count was recorded for this clone. The chain joins TRBV14 to TRBJ2-3; unclear D gene. Looked up from germline, CDR1 is SGHDN and CDR2 is FVKESK. The CDR3 consists of 14 residues. The V and J ends lost 2 bases and 2 bases respectively, with 8 bases between them. The CDR3 sequence: CASSQRQVTDTQYF. Here the CDR3 DNA reads TGTGCCAGCAGCCAACGGCAGGTCACAGATACGCAGTATTTT.

The chain joins TRBV18 to TRBJ2-6; perhaps TRBD1 as D (6 bases). Germline-derived CDR1 and CDR2 are KGHSH and LQKENI. V dropped 3 bases and J dropped 1 base, with 16 bases sitting between them. The CDR3 contains 18 residues. The CDR3 is CASSPQGTGFSGANVLTF. CDR3 bases: TGTGCCAGCTCACCCCAAGGAACAGGGTTTTCTGGGGCCAACGTCCTGACTTTC.

The gene calls are TRBV6-5 and TRBJ2-7; 8 bases agree with TRBD2. The V and J ends lost 10 bases and 3 bases, in that order; junction bases with no gene match: 11. This CDR3 comprises 14 residues. CDR1 is MNHEY, CDR2 SVGAGI, per germline. The CDR3 loop reads CATNRRGDVYEQYF. The CDR3 bases are TGTGCCACCAATCGGCGGGGGGACGTCTACGAGCAGTACTTC.

This clone was found a few times. V gene TRBV21-1 combines with J gene TRBJ2-2; TRBD1, the table's D call, was not compared with the DNA. TRBV21-1 is a recognized pseudogene. This CDR3 is 15 amino acids long. The CDR3 region is CASSYRDSGGRELFF. Here the CDR3 DNA reads TGTGCCAGCAGCTACCGGGACAGTGGAGGCCGGGAGCTGTTTTTT.

V usage is TRBV6-6 and J usage is TRBJ2-7; the D gene is possibly TRBD2 (5 bases). Germline CDR1 reads MNHNY; CDR2 reads SVGAGI (reference sequence). The CDR3 runs 14 residues. V was cut by 4 bases and J by 2 bases, with 12 bases left in between. CDR3 nucleotides: TGTGCCAGCAGTTCCCATGGGAGCGCCTACGAGCAGTACTTC. As protein: CASSSHGSAYEQYF.

The chain couples TRBV19 to TRBJ1-1; tentatively, D is TRBD1 (6 bases). Germline V gene lookup returns CDR1 LNHDA and CDR2 SQIVND (reference sequence). The CDR3 totals 15 residues. The V end lost 2 bases, the J end lost 5 bases, and 15 bases lay between the germline ends. The DNA of the CDR3 is TGTGCCAGTAGTATATGGGGGCGCATTGGGACTGAAGCTTTCTTT. Residues: CASSIWGRIGTEAFF.